Presented here are 4 T cell receptor beta chains from one specimen sequenced in a study of breast tumors, draining lymph nodes, adjacent tissues (dated by TCRdb to about 2016). Library construction relied on multiplex PCR. Sequenced using an Illumina HiSeq 2000. TCRdb applied fastp at Q25 and MiXCR to the public reads, then kept only in-frame beta chains. Entries that share a CDR3 protein sequence are merged under the most common genes and DNA. This sample lists roughly 100,000 distinct CDR3 sequences; less than 40% were detected once. The ten top clones hold approximately 6% of the sample. The axillary draining lymph nodes of breast cancer patients were the source of the lymph node samples. Sequencing was carried out using axillary lymph node tissue. All receptors derive from a female donor with breast cancer. Some clones in this sample may be carry-over from other donors' samples.

The chain combines TRBV28 with TRBJ2-4; TRBD1 matches 10 bases. This CDR3 is 15 amino acids long. From germline, CDR1 is MDHEN and CDR2 SYDVKM. Trimming at V came to 5 bases and at J to 13 bases, leaving 14 bases not matched to a gene. The CDR3 loop is CASSAPGQGLPGQYF. The CDR3 region has the DNA TGTGCCAGCAGTGCCCCGGGACAGGGGCTGCCGGGGCAGTACTTC.

This clonotype appeared many times. The chain has TRBV6-1 and TRBJ2-1; the match to TRBD1 covers 10 bases. In germline, CDR1 is MNHNS, CDR2 SASEGT. V gave up 10 bases and J gave up 7 bases; unmatched junction bases: 13. This CDR3 region has 15 residues. The CDR3 spells CATTQRQGARNEQFF. CDR3 bases: TGTGCCACCACTCAGAGACAGGGGGCCAGGAATGAGCAGTTCTTC.

The chain couples TRBV5-4 to TRBJ2-5, with D perhaps TRBD2 (5 bases). Germline V CDR1 and CDR2: SGHNT, YYREEE (reference sequence). The CDR3 length is 15 residues. V lost 0 bases, J lost 2 bases, and 11 bases lay in between. The CDR3 reads CASSLARARQETQYF. The CDR3 DNA reads TGTGCCAGCAGCTTGGCGAGGGCGAGGCAAGAGACCCAGTACTTC.

A single count supports this clonotype. The chain couples TRBV6-6 to TRBJ1-1, with 11 bases that match TRBD1. V was clipped by 3 bases and J by 7 bases; unmatched bases: 10. The CDR3 is made up of 16 amino acids. The germline gives CDR1 MNHNY, CDR2 SVGAGI (reference sequence). CDR3 protein: CASSYASGQGADEAFF. For the CDR3, the DNA is TGTGCCAGCAGTTATGCTAGCGGACAGGGGGCGGATGAAGCTTTCTTT.